Following are 15 T cell receptor beta chains from one sample sequenced in a study of T cell clonality in common variable immunodeficiency. The protocol was immunoSEQ multiplex PCR, while the TCRdb copy is restricted to in-frame clones and leaves out a portion. Listed for the sample are 30,000 to 40,000 clones, none seen a single time. The material sequenced was peripheral blood mononuclear cells. The receptors come from a person aged 18 to 69 in good health.

This clone was counted at least ten times. The read terminates 3 residues ahead of where the CDR3 ends, so the germline J gene completes it. V is TRBV6-2 or TRBV6-3 and J is TRBJ2-7; tentatively, D is TRBD2 (6 bases). The length of the CDR3 is 17 residues. The V end was cut by 2 bases, the J end by 3 bases, with 20 bases between. Germline-derived CDR1 and CDR2 are MNHEY and SVGEGT. CDR3 sequence: CASSYPRSGTPLYEQYF. The part of the CDR3 DNA that was read is TGTGCCAGCAGTTACCCCAGGTCGGGGACTCCACTCTACGAG.

The table lists this clone with a few counts. The read comes to an end 3 residues before the CDR3 does, leaving the germline J gene to fill in the end. The chain is built from TRBV18 and TRBJ1-2; the D gene is possibly TRBD1 (5 bases). CDR1 KGHSH and CDR2 LQKENI come from the germline V gene. The CDR3 has 13 amino acids. CDR3 residues: CASSPGLESTYTF. The part of the CDR3 DNA that was read is TGTGCCAGCTCACCGGGACTAGAAAGTACC.

This clone was seen ten or more times. The read ends 3 residues before the CDR3 terminus; that terminus is restored from the germline J gene. This sequence joins TRBV7-2 and TRBJ2-7; 14 positions agree with TRBD2. CDR1 is SGHTA, CDR2 FQGNSA, per germline. CDR3 length equals 15 residues. J was trimmed by 5 bases and V by 5 bases; bases with no gene match: 5. CDR3 sequence: CASSPGTSGSNEQYF. The sequenced CDR3 bases are TGTGCCAGCAGCCCAGGGACTAGCGGGAGTAACGAG.

Here the CDR3 reads CASSEARDRDRASDGYTF. CDR3 bases read: TGTGCCAGCAGTGAAGCGAGGGACCGGGACAGGGCTTCGGATGGC. The gene calls are TRBV2 and TRBJ1-2; 9 nucleotides line up with TRBD1. The read gets to within 3 residues of the CDR3 end, and the germline J gene fills in the rest. Germline CDR1 is SNHLY and CDR2 is FYNNEI. Trimming removed 0 bases from V and 6 bases from J; junction bases left unmatched: 14. The CDR3 has 18 amino acids.

This clone appeared many times. From the germline J gene comes the end of the CDR3, since the read stops 3 residues before it. This sequence joins TRBV27 and TRBJ2-3; the match to TRBD1 covers 8 bases. From germline, CDR1 is MNHEY and CDR2 SMNVEV (reference sequence). This CDR3 comprises 17 residues. The V and J ends lost 0 bases and 2 bases, in that order; junction bases with no gene match: 7. CDR3 DNA (partial): TGTGCCAGCAGTTTATCGCCGGGACAGGTTACCACAGATACG. This gives the protein CASSLSPGQVTTDT. The whole CDR3 protein reads CASSLSPGQVTTDTQYF.

This clone was seen a few times. The CDR3 bases that were read are TGTGCCAGTAGGAACCTAGGACAGAGGACTTCCCTGGCTGGT. Translating gives CASRNLGQRTSLAG. The full-length CDR3 reads as CASRNLGQRTSLAGQYF. The chain has TRBV19 and TRBJ2-4; maybe TRBD1 (6 bases). The DNA ends 3 residues before the CDR3 does, and the rest of the CDR3 is filled in from the germline J gene. Germline V gene lookup returns CDR1 LNHDA and CDR2 SQIVND (reference sequence). The CDR3 consists of 17 residues. Filled out from reference TRBV19 and TRBJ2-4, the complete variable domain reads DGGITQSPKYLFRKEGQNVTLSCEQNLNHDAMYWYRQDPGQGLRLIYYSQIVNDFQKGDIAEGYSVSREKKESFPLTVTSAQKNPTAFYLCASRNLGQRTSLAGQYFGAGTRLSVL.

This clone has a count of ten or more. The read terminates 3 residues before the CDR3 end, so the remaining end is supplied by the germline J gene. The V and J genes are TRBV5-1 and TRBJ2-1; perhaps TRBD2 as D (6 bases). The germline V gene has CDR1 SGHRS and CDR2 YFSETQ. The V end lost 0 bases, the J end lost 7 bases, and 8 bases lay between the germline ends. This CDR3 region has 13 residues. The part of the CDR3 DNA that was read is TGCGCCAGCAGCTTGGCGCGGGGTAATGAG. Protein sequence: CASSLARGNE. The full CDR3 sequence reads CASSLARGNEQFF.

In its sample, this clone was seen many times. The CDR3 is cut off 3 residues early in the read; its end comes from the germline J gene. The gene calls are TRBV7-2 and TRBJ2-1; 10 bases map to TRBD2. The V gene end was trimmed by 2 bases and the J gene end by 8 bases; junction bases not matched to a gene: 3. This CDR3 is 14 amino acids long. Germline V gene data show CDR1 as SGHTA and CDR2 as FQGNSA. The CDR3 loop is CASSLTSGRDEQFF. The CDR3 DNA, read in part, is TGTGCCAGCAGCTTAACCAGCGGGAGGGATGAG.

The sample holds many counts of this clone. The part of the CDR3 DNA that was read is TGCAGTGCCCAATTCGGTGGGACTGGCAATCAGCCC. Its protein is CSAQFGGTGNQP. The full CDR3 protein reads CSAQFGGTGNQPQHF. The chain couples TRBV20-1 to TRBJ1-5; tentative D call: TRBD1 (5 bases). Read sequence stops 3 residues before the CDR3 end, and the germline J gene provides the missing end. The V gene lost 6 bases and the J gene lost 2 bases, with 17 bases spanning the gap. Germline V gene sequence: CDR1 DFQATT, CDR2 SNEGSKA (reference sequence). The CDR3 sequence is 15 residues long.

This clone was seen more than once but under ten times. Read data end 3 residues before the CDR3 end; the end is taken from the germline J gene. This chain uses TRBV19 with TRBJ2-2, with D possibly TRBD1 on 7 matching bases. CDR1 is LNHDA and CDR2 is SQIVND in the germline V gene (reference sequence). The CDR3 is 15 residues long. CDR3 protein: CASLPEGAPNEKLFF. CDR3 DNA (partial): TGTGCCAGTCTCCCGGAGGGGGCCCCTAATGAAAAG.

In this sample, this clone turned up many times. The read stops 3 residues short of the end of the CDR3; the missing end is completed from the germline J gene. This sequence joins TRBV7-8 and TRBJ2-2, with 12 bases aligning to TRBD2. Germline assignment: CDR1 SGHVS and CDR2 FQNEAQ. After removal of 4 bases from V and 7 bases from J, the junction contained 7 bases not matched to a gene. The CDR3 is 16 residues long. The CDR3 sequence: CASSSASGRAGGELFF. CDR3 bases read: TGTGCCAGCAGCTCCGCTAGCGGGAGGGCGGGCGGGGAG.

This clone was counted at least ten times. The read ends 3 residues early relative to the CDR3; the germline J gene fills the gap. J is TRBJ2-7 and V is TRBV20-1, with 10 positions matching TRBD2. Germline V CDR1 and CDR2: DFQATT, SNEGSKA (reference sequence). J was trimmed by 3 bases and V by 1 base; bases with no gene match: 6. The CDR3 runs to 15 residues. CDR3 bases read: TGCAGTGCTAGAGTTGGGGCTAGCGGGAGCTACGAG. Protein product: CSARVGASGSYE. The CDR3 in its entirety is CSARVGASGSYEQYF.

This clone was picked up many times. CDR3 loop: CSVSKTGAGELFF. CDR3 DNA (partial): TGCAGCGTCAGTAAAACAGGGGCCGGGGAG. The chain couples TRBV29-1 to TRBJ2-2, with 7 bases aligning to TRBD1. Read data end 3 residues before the CDR3 end; the end is taken from the germline J gene. Trimming removed 6 bases from V and 6 bases from J; junction bases left unmatched: 7. The CDR3 consists of 13 residues. Germline lookup yields CDR1 SQVTM and CDR2 ANQGSEA.

This clone was detected many times. The read is 3 residues too short to cover the CDR3 end, so that end is filled in from the germline J gene. This rearrangement joins TRBV4-2 to TRBJ2-7, with 13 bases aligning to TRBD2. With V trimmed by 0 bases and J by 3 bases, 8 bases remained unmatched. Germline assignment: CDR1 LGHNA and CDR2 YNFKEQ. The CDR3 length is 18 residues. The CDR3 region is CASSQEGTSGVGLYEQYF. The part of the CDR3 DNA that was read is TGTGCCAGCAGCCAAGAAGGGACTAGCGGGGTTGGCCTCTACGAG.

At least ten counts were recorded for this clone. The CDR3 end lies 3 residues beyond the end of the read and is filled in from the germline J gene. The rearrangement links TRBV19 to TRBJ2-1; 8 nucleotides agree with TRBD1. Germline CDR1 LNHDA, CDR2 SQIVND (reference sequence). Trimming took 5 bases from V and 6 from J; bases not matched to a gene: 12. The CDR3 is made up of 16 amino acids. CDR3 bases read: TGTGCCAGTAGTCCCCCAGGGGGCTTCTTCGGCAATGAG. Its protein product is CASSPPGGFFGNE. The full CDR3 is CASSPPGGFFGNEQFF.